This entry lists 10 T cell receptor beta chains sequenced from one sample in a study of blood T cell repertoires in COVID-19. Sequenced by immunoSEQ multiplex PCR; TCRdb stores in-frame clones only, minus some. Here the sample spans over 200,000 clones, around 90% being singletons. The material sequenced was peripheral blood. These receptors came from a woman aged 40 to 50 who had recovered from COVID-19.

The V and J genes are TRBV19 and TRBJ2-3; D might be TRBD2 (6 bases). Germline V gene sequence: CDR1 LNHDA, CDR2 SQIVND (reference sequence). The CDR3 sequence is 12 residues long. Trimming stripped 5 bases from V and 7 bases from J, with 10 bases between. In DNA form, the CDR3 reads TGTGCCAGTAGTCCTGGGGGGAATACGCAGTATTTT. This gives the protein CASSPGGNTQYF. The full variable domain, rest sourced from reference TRBV19 and TRBJ2-3, is DGGITQSPKYLFRKEGQNVTLSCEQNLNHDAMYWYRQDPGQGLRLIYYSQIVNDFQKGDIAEGYSVSREKKESFPLTVTSAQKNPTAFYLCASSPGGNTQYFGPGTRLTVL.

The chain employs TRBV3-1 (or the pseudogene TRBV3-2) and TRBJ2-7; D ambiguous. The germline gives CDR1 LGHDT, CDR2 YNNKEL (reference sequence). The CDR3 covers 13 residues. Trimming shortened V by 1 base and J by 1 base, and 5 bases separated the two germline ends. In nucleotides, the CDR3 is TGTGCCAGCAGCCAAGCCAGGTCCTACGAGCAGTACGTC. Translating gives CASSQARSYEQYV.

The genes are TRBV7-3 and TRBJ2-1, with TRBD1 matching 10 bases. The CDR3 has 14 amino acids. Germline CDR1 SGHTA, CDR2 FQGTGA. V was clipped by 4 bases and J by 6 bases; unmatched bases: 3. The CDR3 bases are TGTGCCAGCAGCTCTGGGACAGGGGCCAATGAGCAGTTCTTC. Its protein product is CASSSGTGANEQFF.

To note about this clone: Distinct nucleotide sequences in the sample also encode this CDR3. The V call is TRBV5-5, the J call TRBJ2-5; 7 positions agree with TRBD1. CDR1 and CDR2 from the germline V gene are SGHKS and YYEKEE (reference sequence). The CDR3 runs 15 residues. The J segment lost 5 bases and the V segment lost 0 bases, leaving 7 bases of the junction unmatched. The CDR3 region is CASSLVGGGWETQYF. The CDR3, as DNA: TGTGCCAGCAGCTTGGTAGGGGGCGGCTGGGAGACCCAGTACTTC.

The V call is TRBV4-1, the J call TRBJ2-2; TRBD2 agrees at 7 bases. The CDR3 is made up of 15 amino acids. The V and J ends lost 4 bases and 6 bases, in that order; junction bases with no gene match: 8. Germline CDR1 and CDR2: MGHRA and YSYEKL. The DNA for the CDR3 is TGCGCCAGCAGCCCCCGACTAGCTTTCCCCGGGGAGCTGTTTTTT. This codes for CASSPRLAFPGELFF.

The chain joins TRBV9 to TRBJ2-2, with TRBD2 identical over 7 bases. The germline V gene has CDR1 SGDLS and CDR2 YYNGEE. V was clipped by 0 bases and J by 1 base; unmatched bases: 3. The CDR3 has 16 residues. The CDR3 is CASSVAASGNTGELFF. The DNA of the CDR3 is TGTGCCAGCAGCGTAGCGGCTAGCGGGAACACCGGGGAGCTGTTTTTT.

This clone was observed once. J is TRBJ2-7 and V is TRBV5-6; 7 bases are a match to TRBD1. CDR1 SGHDT and CDR2 YYEEEE come from the germline V gene. V was pared by 4 bases and J by 3 bases, with 1 base of the junction left unmatched. The CDR3 has 12 residues. The chain's CDR3 is CASSRDSYEQYF. Here the CDR3 DNA reads TGTGCCAGCAGCCGGGACAGCTACGAGCAGTACTTC.

The chain uses TRBV5-1 and TRBJ2-1; 16 bases fit TRBD2. There are 20 residues in the CDR3. V was pared by 4 bases and J by 3 bases, with 13 bases of the junction left unmatched. Germline CDR1 and CDR2: SGHRS and YFSETQ. The CDR3 loop is CASSPGTGLAGGPRYNEQFF. CDR3 coding DNA: TGCGCCAGCAGCCCAGGAACGGGACTAGCGGGGGGGCCCCGCTACAATGAGCAGTTCTTC.

V usage is TRBV12-3 or TRBV12-4 and J usage is TRBJ1-1; D is perhaps TRBD1 (5 bases). The ends were cut back, 7 bases at V and 5 bases at J, with 14 bases in the middle. The CDR3 runs to 13 residues. The CDR3 DNA sequence: TGTGCCAGCACCCCGGGGGTGTGGACTGAAGCTTTCTTT. This codes for CASTPGVWTEAFF.

V and J are TRBV7-6 and TRBJ1-2; unclear D gene. The germline CDR1 and CDR2 sequences are SGHVS and FNYEAQ. The CDR3 runs 15 residues. V was shortened by 3 bases and J by 0 bases, with 11 bases between the two germline ends. CDR3 DNA: TGTGCCAGCAGCTTGTACCGGGGTACTAACTATGGCTACACCTTC. Its translation: CASSLYRGTNYGYTF.